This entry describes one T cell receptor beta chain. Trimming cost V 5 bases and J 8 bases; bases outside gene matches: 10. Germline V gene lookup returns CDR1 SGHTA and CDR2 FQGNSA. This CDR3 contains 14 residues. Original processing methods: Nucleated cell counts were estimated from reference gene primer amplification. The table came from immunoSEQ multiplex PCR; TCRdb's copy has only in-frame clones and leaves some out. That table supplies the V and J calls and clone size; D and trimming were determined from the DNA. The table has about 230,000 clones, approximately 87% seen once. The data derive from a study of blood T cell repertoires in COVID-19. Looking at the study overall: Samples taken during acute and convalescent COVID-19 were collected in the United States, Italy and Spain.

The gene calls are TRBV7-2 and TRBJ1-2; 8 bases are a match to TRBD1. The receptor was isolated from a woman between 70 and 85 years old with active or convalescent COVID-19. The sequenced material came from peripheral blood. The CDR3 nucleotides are TGTGCCAGCAGCCGGGACAGGACCCTCGGGGGCTACACCTTC. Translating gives CASSRDRTLGGYTF.